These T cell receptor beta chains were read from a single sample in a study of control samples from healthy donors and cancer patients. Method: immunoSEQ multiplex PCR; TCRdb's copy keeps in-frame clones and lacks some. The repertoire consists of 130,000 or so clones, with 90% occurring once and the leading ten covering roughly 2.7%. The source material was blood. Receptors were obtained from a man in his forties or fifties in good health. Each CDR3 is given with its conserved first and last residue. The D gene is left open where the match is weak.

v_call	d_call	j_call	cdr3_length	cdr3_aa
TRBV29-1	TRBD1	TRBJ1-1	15	CSVRDRGTGGTEAFF
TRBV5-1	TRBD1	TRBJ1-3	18	CASSPGGTGQLSGNTIYF
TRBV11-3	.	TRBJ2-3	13	CASSYTFADTQYF
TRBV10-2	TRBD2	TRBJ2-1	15	CASSEMGGRLYEQFF
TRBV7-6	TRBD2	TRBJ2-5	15	CASSLQASGDGTQYF
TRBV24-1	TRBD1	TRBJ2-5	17	CATSDSSGTGGVGTQYF
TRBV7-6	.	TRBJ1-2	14	CASSSPGYLNGYTF
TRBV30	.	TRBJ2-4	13	CAWSGSFKDIQYF
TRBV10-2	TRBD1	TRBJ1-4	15	CASAEEGALIEKLFF
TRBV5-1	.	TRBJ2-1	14	CASSPGQPYNEQFF
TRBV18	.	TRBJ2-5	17	CASSPRDFRDSWETQYF
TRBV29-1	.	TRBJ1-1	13	CSVKGQTNTEAFF
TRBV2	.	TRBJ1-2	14	CASSENSPIYGYTF
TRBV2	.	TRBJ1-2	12	CASWDITDGYTF
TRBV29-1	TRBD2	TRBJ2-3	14	CSVKAGPFTDTQYF
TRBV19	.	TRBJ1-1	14	CASSINGVGAEAFF
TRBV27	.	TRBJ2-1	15	CASSLEVSSYNEQFF
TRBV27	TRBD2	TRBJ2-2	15	CASTSAGGPTGELFF
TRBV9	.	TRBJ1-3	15	CASSVEGSPGNTIYF
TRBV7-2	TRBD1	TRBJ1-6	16	CASSPRGQGANSPLHF
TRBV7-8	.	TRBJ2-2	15	CATEKTGENTGELFF
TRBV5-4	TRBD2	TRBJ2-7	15	CASSPGGSSAYEQYF
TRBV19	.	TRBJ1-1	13	CASIGRQNTEAFF
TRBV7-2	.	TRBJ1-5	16	CASSPTTVPADQPQHF
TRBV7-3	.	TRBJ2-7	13	CASSLRRGTGQYF
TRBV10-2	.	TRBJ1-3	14	CASSDWDSGNTIYF